This T cell receptor beta chain was found in a study of cytomegalovirus exposure and HLA in healthy donors. This CDR3 contains 14 residues. Trimming cost V 7 bases and J 4 bases, with 16 bases left between them. Germline lookup yields CDR1 SGHVS and CDR2 FNYEAQ. The study ran its PCR with 60 Vbeta and 13 Jbeta primers. Sequenced by immunoSEQ multiplex PCR; TCRdb stores in-frame clones only, minus some. This sample has 150,000 to 250,000 clones, with approximately 78% found just once. This TCR derives from a woman between 50 and 59 years old in good health and CMV-seropositive. Sequencing input: PBMCs. This chain uses TRBV7-6 with TRBJ2-5, with D maybe TRBD1 (5 bases). The CDR3 coding sequence is TGTGCCAGCACCCTAGAAGGGGCCGGAGAGACCCAGTACTTC. Protein product: CASTLEGAGETQYF.